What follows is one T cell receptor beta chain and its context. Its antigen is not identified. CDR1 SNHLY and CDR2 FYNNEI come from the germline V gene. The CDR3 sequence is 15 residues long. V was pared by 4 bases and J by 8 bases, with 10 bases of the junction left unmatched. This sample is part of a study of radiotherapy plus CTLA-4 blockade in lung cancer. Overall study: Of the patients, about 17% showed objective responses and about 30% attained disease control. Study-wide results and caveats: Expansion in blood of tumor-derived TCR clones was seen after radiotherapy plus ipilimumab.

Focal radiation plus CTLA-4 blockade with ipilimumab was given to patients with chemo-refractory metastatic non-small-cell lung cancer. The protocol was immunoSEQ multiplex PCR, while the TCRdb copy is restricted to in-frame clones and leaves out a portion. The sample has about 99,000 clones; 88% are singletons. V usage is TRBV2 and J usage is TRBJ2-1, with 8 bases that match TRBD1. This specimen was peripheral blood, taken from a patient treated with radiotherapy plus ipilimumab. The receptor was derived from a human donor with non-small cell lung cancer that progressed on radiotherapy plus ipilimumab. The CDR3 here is CASSGWAGGIDEQFF. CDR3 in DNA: TGTGCCAGCAGTGGATGGGCAGGGGGCATTGATGAGCAGTTCTTC.